This is a list of T cell receptor beta chains from one sample in a study of blood T cell repertoires in COVID-19. Measured with immunoSEQ multiplex PCR; TCRdb has only the in-frame clones, and not every one. The sample contains some 510,000 clones, roughly 90% of which appear only once. Sequencing was carried out using PBMCs or T cells enriched from blood (not recorded which). The source of these receptors is a woman aged 40 to 50 who had recovered from COVID-19. Each CDR3 is given with its conserved first and last residue. D genes are given only for firm matches. Some rows have no size entry. The others give once, few or many, or a class for an expanded clone.

cdr3_nt,cdr3_aa,cdr3_length,v_call,d_call,clone_size,j_call
TGTGCCAGCAGTTTAGGAGGCCGGGGAAACACCATATATTTT,CASSLGGRGNTIYF,14,TRBV27,NA,NA,TRBJ1-3
TGTGCCAGCAGTGTAGTTAGGGGGCGGATGAACACTGAAGCTTTCTTT,CASSVVRGRMNTEAFF,16,TRBV2,TRBD1,NA,TRBJ1-1
TGTGCCAGCGGCCAGGGGATTTCTGGAAACACCATATATTTT,CASGQGISGNTIYF,14,TRBV7-2,NA,NA,TRBJ1-3
TGTGCCACCAGCCAAACAGGGGGGACCTACGAGCAGTACTTC,CATSQTGGTYEQYF,14,TRBV24-1,TRBD1,NA,TRBJ2-7
TGTGCCAGTAGTATCGGTATGTCAGGGGCGTACGAAAAACTGTTTTTT,CASSIGMSGAYEKLFF,16,TRBV19,NA,NA,TRBJ1-4
TGTGCCACGAAGACAGGCAGTAGCAATCAGCCCCAGCATTTT,CATKTGSSNQPQHF,14,TRBV6-5,NA,few,TRBJ1-5
TGTGCCAGCAGTCGATTAGCGGGAGGGACCTACAATGAGCAGTTCTTC,CASSRLAGGTYNEQFF,16,TRBV5-6,TRBD2,NA,TRBJ2-1
TGTGCCAGCAGTTCTCGGGCTGGAAACACCATATATTTT,CASSSRAGNTIYF,13,TRBV27,NA,NA,TRBJ1-3
TGCGCCAGCAGGCAGGGGGCGACAACCTACGAGCAGTACTTC,CASRQGATTYEQYF,14,TRBV5-1,TRBD1,NA,TRBJ2-7
TGTGCCAGCAGCTCCCCCCCAGATGGCTACACCTTC,CASSSPPDGYTF,12,TRBV11-2,NA,NA,TRBJ1-2
TGTGCCAGCAGTTATTCCGGGGGTCCCGTTACTGGCTACACCTTC,CASSYSGGPVTGYTF,15,TRBV6-5,NA,NA,TRBJ1-2
TGCGCCAGCAGACCTACAGGAAACTCCTACAATGAGCAGTTCTTC,CASRPTGNSYNEQFF,15,TRBV4-3,NA,NA,TRBJ2-1
TGTGCCAGCAGTAGGGGACTAGCGGGAACAGAGACCCAGTACTTC,CASSRGLAGTETQYF,15,TRBV2,TRBD2,NA,TRBJ2-5
TGTGCCAGCAGTTTGCTGGACAGGGCCTACGAGCAGTACTTC,CASSLLDRAYEQYF,14,TRBV27,TRBD1,NA,TRBJ2-7
TGTGCCAGCAGAAACCCTCAGGGATCGGTTAACACTGAAGCTTTCTTT,CASRNPQGSVNTEAFF,16,TRBV5-8,NA,NA,TRBJ1-1
TGTGCCACCAGCAAGGACAGTCAACCCACAGATACGCAGTATTTT,CATSKDSQPTDTQYF,15,TRBV15,NA,NA,TRBJ2-3
TGTGCCAGCAGTGAACGGTACGAGCAGTACTTC,CASSERYEQYF,11,TRBV12-3/TRBV12-4,NA,NA,TRBJ2-7
TGTGCCAGCAGCTCACAGGGACAGCTTGTGGAAAAACTGTTTTTT,CASSSQGQLVEKLFF,15,TRBV11-3,TRBD1,NA,TRBJ1-4
TGTGCCAGCAGCTCCGACCCGGGACACCGCTCTGGAAACACCATATATTTT,CASSSDPGHRSGNTIYF,17,TRBV13,NA,NA,TRBJ1-3
TGCGCCAGCAGCGCGGACAGACAGAACACTGAAGCTTTCTTT,CASSADRQNTEAFF,14,TRBV5-1,NA,NA,TRBJ1-1
TGTGCCAGCAGCCCAACGGTGGGACTAGCGGGCTACGAGCAGTACTTC,CASSPTVGLAGYEQYF,16,TRBV7-8,TRBD2,NA,TRBJ2-7
TGCAGCGTTGGCTTGGACAGGTCTAACTATGGCTACACCTTC,CSVGLDRSNYGYTF,14,TRBV29-1,TRBD1,NA,TRBJ1-2
TGTGCCAGCAGCGTAGGGGCAGGGAACTATGGCTACACCTTC,CASSVGAGNYGYTF,14,TRBV9,NA,NA,TRBJ1-2
TGTGCCAGCGGACAGGGCTACGAGCAGTACTTC,CASGQGYEQYF,11,TRBV5-4,TRBD1,NA,TRBJ2-7
TGTGCCACCAGTGATTCTGAGCGGGAGCAGTTCTTC,CATSDSEREQFF,12,TRBV24-1,NA,NA,TRBJ2-1
TGTGCCAGTAGTATCAGCCCAGGGGAAGCCGGGGAGCTGTTTTTT,CASSISPGEAGELFF,15,TRBV19,NA,NA,TRBJ2-2
TGTGCCAGCAGCCGGGGGGGTAACTTTGAAAAACTGTTTTTT,CASSRGGNFEKLFF,14,TRBV7-2,NA,NA,TRBJ1-4
TGTGCCACCAGTGATCAGGACTATGGCTACACCTTC,CATSDQDYGYTF,12,TRBV24-1,NA,NA,TRBJ1-2
TGTGCCGCAGGGGTAACTGAAGCTTTCTTT,CAAGVTEAFF,10,TRBV19,NA,NA,TRBJ1-1
TGTGCCAGCAGCTTAGTTACCGGGAGCAATGAGCAGTTCTTC,CASSLVTGSNEQFF,14,TRBV7-2,NA,NA,TRBJ2-1
TGTGCCAGTAGTATTCTTGGAGGGAGGGCCGATGAGCAGTTCTTC,CASSILGGRADEQFF,15,TRBV19,TRBD2,NA,TRBJ2-1
TGTGCCAGCAGCAGGCGGGCCAACTCTGGAAACACCATATATTTT,CASSRRANSGNTIYF,15,TRBV21-1,NA,NA,TRBJ1-3
TGTGCCAGCAGCTCCGGGTGGGGGGGAGAAAATGGCTACACCTTC,CASSSGWGGENGYTF,15,TRBV6-5,NA,NA,TRBJ1-2
TGTGCCAGCAGCTTGGGACAGGCCAACGGTGAAGCTTTCTTT,CASSLGQANGEAFF,14,TRBV27,TRBD1,NA,TRBJ1-1
TGTGCCACCAGCAGGATCCTGGAGGGCGATCTCTACGAGCAGTACTTC,CATSRILEGDLYEQYF,16,TRBV15,NA,NA,TRBJ2-7
TGCGCCAGCAGCCCACCCGGGGGGCACCCGGTGGGTGATGAGCAGTTCTTC,CASSPPGGHPVGDEQFF,17,TRBV4-1,NA,NA,TRBJ2-1
TGTGCCACCAGCAGAGGTCTACAGGGATTCACTGAAGCTTTCTTT,CATSRGLQGFTEAFF,15,TRBV15,NA,NA,TRBJ1-1
TGCAGCGCCGGGGACTCGGCTGGCTACACCTTC,CSAGDSAGYTF,11,TRBV29-1,NA,few,TRBJ1-2
TGTGCCACCAGTTATATCCCCGACAGGGGTACTGAAGCTTTCTTT,CATSYIPDRGTEAFF,15,TRBV15,TRBD1,once,TRBJ1-1
TGTGCCAGCAGAACAGGGGGCAGCTATGGCTACACCTTC,CASRTGGSYGYTF,13,TRBV6-5,TRBD1,NA,TRBJ1-2
TGTGCCAGCAGCTTGGTGGGAGGATCCTACGAGCAGTACTTC,CASSLVGGSYEQYF,14,TRBV5-4,NA,NA,TRBJ2-7
TGTGCCACCAGCAGAGGGGAACAGGTTAGCAATCAGCCCCAGCATTTT,CATSRGEQVSNQPQHF,16,TRBV15,NA,NA,TRBJ1-5
TGTGCCTGGAGATCGTTCCGGACAAGGAACACTGAAGCTTTCTTT,CAWRSFRTRNTEAFF,15,TRBV30,NA,NA,TRBJ1-1
TGTGCCAGCAGTCCACAGGGAAATAGCAATCAGCCCCAGCATTTT,CASSPQGNSNQPQHF,15,TRBV6-5,NA,NA,TRBJ1-5
TGTGCCAGCAGCTTACAGGCTAACTATGGCTACACCTTC,CASSLQANYGYTF,13,TRBV13,NA,NA,TRBJ1-2
TGCAGTGCTAGTCGGCGGGGCGCCACAGATACGCAGTATTTT,CSASRRGATDTQYF,14,TRBV20-1,NA,NA,TRBJ2-3
TGTGCCAGCAGCCCCCCCCGGGATCTCACAGATACGCAGTATTTT,CASSPPRDLTDTQYF,15,TRBV11-3,NA,NA,TRBJ2-3
TGTGCCAGCAGCTTGGAACCGGGGGGAGGGAACACTGAAGCTTTCTTT,CASSLEPGGGNTEAFF,16,TRBV5-5,NA,NA,TRBJ1-1
TGTGCCAGCAGCCTATCCGGGACTAGCCCCGAGCAGTACTTC,CASSLSGTSPEQYF,14,TRBV7-2,TRBD2,few,TRBJ2-7
TGTGCCAGCAGTGAATGGGCAGATTATGGCTACACCTTC,CASSEWADYGYTF,13,TRBV2,NA,NA,TRBJ1-2
TGTGCCAGCAGGACGGCGGGAGTGTTTCGCGGGGCGCAGTATTTT,CASRTAGVFRGAQYF,15,TRBV27,TRBD2,once,TRBJ2-3
TGCGCCAGCACCTCGGGGGGTAAGACCCAAGAGGCAGATACGCAGTATTTT,CASTSGGKTQEADTQYF,17,TRBV23-1,TRBD2,NA,TRBJ2-3
TGTGCCAGCAGTTCCTTCTACGAGCAGTACTTC,CASSSFYEQYF,11,TRBV28,NA,NA,TRBJ2-7
TGCGCCAGCAGCTTTTTTTCGACAGGGGGCGCGACCGGGGAGCTGTTTTTT,CASSFFSTGGATGELFF,17,TRBV5-1,TRBD1,NA,TRBJ2-2
TGTGCCAGCTCACCATGGGCTAGCTCCCTCGGTGGCGAGCAGTACTTC,CASSPWASSLGGEQYF,16,TRBV18,NA,NA,TRBJ2-7
TGTGCCATCAGTGACTCCTTTTCTAGCGCCGGGGAGCTGTTTTTT,CAISDSFSSAGELFF,15,TRBV10-3,NA,NA,TRBJ2-2
TGCGCCAGCAGCTTGGAGGACAGTGCCACAGATACGCAGTATTTT,CASSLEDSATDTQYF,15,TRBV5-1,NA,NA,TRBJ2-3
TGTGCCAGCAGCCTTTTCTTTAGCGGGAGTGGCTACAATGAGCAGTTCTTC,CASSLFFSGSGYNEQFF,17,TRBV11-3,TRBD2,NA,TRBJ2-1
TGTGCCAGCAGTTATGATCCGGGACAGGGGGCCATTTACAATCAGCCCCAGCATTTT,CASSYDPGQGAIYNQPQHF,19,TRBV6-2/TRBV6-3,TRBD1,NA,TRBJ1-5
TGTGCCAGCAGTTACCGGACAGGGGTTAGTGGCTACACCTTC,CASSYRTGVSGYTF,14,TRBV6-5,TRBD1,NA,TRBJ1-2